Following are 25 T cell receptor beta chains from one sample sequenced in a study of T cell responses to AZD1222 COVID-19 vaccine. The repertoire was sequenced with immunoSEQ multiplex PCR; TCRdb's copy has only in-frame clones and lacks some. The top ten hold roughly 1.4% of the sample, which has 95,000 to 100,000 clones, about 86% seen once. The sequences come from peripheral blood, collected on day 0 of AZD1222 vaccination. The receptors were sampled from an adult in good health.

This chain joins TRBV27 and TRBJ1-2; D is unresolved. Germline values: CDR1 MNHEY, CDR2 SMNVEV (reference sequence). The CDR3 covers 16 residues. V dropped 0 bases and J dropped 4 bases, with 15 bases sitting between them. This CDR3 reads CASSLSFSAAPYGYTF. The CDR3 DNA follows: TGTGCCAGCAGTTTATCCTTCTCGGCAGCGCCCTATGGCTACACCTTC.

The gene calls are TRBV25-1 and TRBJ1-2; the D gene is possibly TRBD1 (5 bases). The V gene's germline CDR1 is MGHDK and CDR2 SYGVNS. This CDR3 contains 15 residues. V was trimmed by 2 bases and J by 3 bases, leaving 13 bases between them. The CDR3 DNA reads TGTGCCAGCAGTGAACAGGGCAGGGAGGACTATGGCTACACCTTC. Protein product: CASSEQGREDYGYTF.

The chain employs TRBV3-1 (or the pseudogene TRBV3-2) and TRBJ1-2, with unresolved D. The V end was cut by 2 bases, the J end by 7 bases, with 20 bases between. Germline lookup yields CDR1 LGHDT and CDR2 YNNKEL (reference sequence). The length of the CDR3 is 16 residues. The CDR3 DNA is TGTGCCAGCAGCCAAAATGCCGGGCCGAGGTACGGTGGCTACACCTTC. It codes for CASSQNAGPRYGGYTF.

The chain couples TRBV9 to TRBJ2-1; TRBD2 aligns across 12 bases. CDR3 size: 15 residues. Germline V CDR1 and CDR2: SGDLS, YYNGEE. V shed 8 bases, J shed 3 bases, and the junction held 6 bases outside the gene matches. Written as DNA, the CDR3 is TGTGCCAGTTCCAGGACTAGCGGGAACTACAATGAGCAGTTCTTC. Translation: CASSRTSGNYNEQFF.

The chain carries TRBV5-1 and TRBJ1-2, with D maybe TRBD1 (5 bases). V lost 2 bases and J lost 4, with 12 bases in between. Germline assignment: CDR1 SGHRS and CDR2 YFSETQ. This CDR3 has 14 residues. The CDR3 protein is CASSLPGRTYGYTF. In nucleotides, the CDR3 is TGCGCCAGCAGCTTACCGGGACGGACCTATGGCTACACCTTC.

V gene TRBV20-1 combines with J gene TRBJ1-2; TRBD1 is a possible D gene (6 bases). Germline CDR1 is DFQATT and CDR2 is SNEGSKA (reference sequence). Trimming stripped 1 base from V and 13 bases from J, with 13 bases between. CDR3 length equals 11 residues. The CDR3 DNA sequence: TGCAGTGCTAGAGTAGTGCCGGACAGCACCTTC. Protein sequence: CSARVVPDSTF.

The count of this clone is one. CDR3 DNA sequence: TGTGCCAGCAGCTTAGATTCCACTAGCGGGGTGAACTCCTACAATGAGCAGTTCTTC. Protein sequence: CASSLDSTSGVNSYNEQFF. The genes are TRBV11-2 and TRBJ2-1; 10 nucleotides match TRBD2. The CDR3 spans 19 residues. After removal of 0 bases from V and 0 bases from J, the junction contained 8 bases not matched to a gene. Germline V gene data show CDR1 as SGHAT and CDR2 as FQNNGV. Combining the CDR3 with reference TRBV11-2 and TRBJ2-1 gives the whole variable domain EAGVAQSPRYKIIEKRQSVAFWCNPISGHATLYWYQQILGQGPKLLIQFQNNGVVDDSQLPKDRFSAERLKGVDSTLKIQPAKLEDSAVYLCASSLDSTSGVNSYNEQFFGPGTRLTVL.

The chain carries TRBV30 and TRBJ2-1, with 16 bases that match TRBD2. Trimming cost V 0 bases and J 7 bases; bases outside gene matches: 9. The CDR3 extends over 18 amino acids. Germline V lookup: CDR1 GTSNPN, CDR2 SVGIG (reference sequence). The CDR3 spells CAWSVRLGLAGGPNEQFF. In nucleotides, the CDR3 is TGTGCCTGGAGTGTGAGACTGGGACTAGCGGGAGGGCCGAATGAGCAGTTCTTC. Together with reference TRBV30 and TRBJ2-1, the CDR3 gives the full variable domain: SQTIHQWPATLVQPVGSPLSLECTVEGTSNPNLYWYRQAAGRGLQLLFYSVGIGQISSEVPQNLSASRPQDRQFILSSKKLLLSDSGFYLCAWSVRLGLAGGPNEQFFGPGTRLTVL.

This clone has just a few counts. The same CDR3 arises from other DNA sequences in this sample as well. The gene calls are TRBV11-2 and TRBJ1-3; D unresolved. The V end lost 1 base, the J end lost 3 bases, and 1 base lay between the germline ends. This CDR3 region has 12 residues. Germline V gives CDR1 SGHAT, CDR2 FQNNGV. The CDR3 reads CASSLVGNTIYF. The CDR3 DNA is TGTGCCAGCAGCTTAGTTGGAAACACCATATATTTT.

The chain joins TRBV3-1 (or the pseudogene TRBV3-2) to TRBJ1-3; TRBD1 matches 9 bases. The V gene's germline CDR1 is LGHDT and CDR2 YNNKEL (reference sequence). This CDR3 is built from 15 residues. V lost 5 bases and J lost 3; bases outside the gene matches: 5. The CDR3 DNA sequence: TGTGCCAGCAGCGAGGGACAGGGCATTGGAAACACCATATATTTT. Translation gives CASSEGQGIGNTIYF.

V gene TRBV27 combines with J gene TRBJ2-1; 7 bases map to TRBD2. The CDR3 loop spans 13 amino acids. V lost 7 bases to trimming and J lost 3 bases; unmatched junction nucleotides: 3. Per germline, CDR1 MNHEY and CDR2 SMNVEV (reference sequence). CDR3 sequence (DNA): TGTGCCAGCATAGGGACTAACTACAATGAGCAGTTCTTC. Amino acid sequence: CASIGTNYNEQFF.

The CDR3 sequence: CAWRPGQLNTEAFF. The CDR3 DNA sequence: TGTGCCTGGAGACCCGGACAGTTGAACACTGAAGCTTTCTTT. The V and J genes are TRBV30 and TRBJ1-1, with D possibly being TRBD1 (6 bases). The V and J ends lost 3 bases and 0 bases respectively, with 11 bases between them. Germline CDR1 and CDR2: GTSNPN and SVGIG (reference sequence). The CDR3 runs 14 residues.

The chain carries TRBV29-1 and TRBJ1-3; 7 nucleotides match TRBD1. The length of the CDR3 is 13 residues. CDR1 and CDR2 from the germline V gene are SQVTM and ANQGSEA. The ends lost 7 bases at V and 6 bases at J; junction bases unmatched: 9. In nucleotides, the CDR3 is TGCAGCGCATCAGACAGGGATCTAAACACCATATATTTT. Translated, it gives CSASDRDLNTIYF.

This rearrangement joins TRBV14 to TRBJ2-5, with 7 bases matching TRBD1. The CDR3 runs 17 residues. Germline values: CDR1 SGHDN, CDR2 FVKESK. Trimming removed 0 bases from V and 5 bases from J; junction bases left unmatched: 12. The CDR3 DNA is TGTGCCAGCAGCCAAGATAGGAGAGGGGGCGGCAAGGAGACCCAGTACTTC. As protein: CASSQDRRGGGKETQYF.

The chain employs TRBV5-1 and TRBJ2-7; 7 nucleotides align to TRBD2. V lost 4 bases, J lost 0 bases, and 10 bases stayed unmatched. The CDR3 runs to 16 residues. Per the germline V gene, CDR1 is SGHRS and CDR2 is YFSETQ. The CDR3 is CASSPRARETSYEQYF. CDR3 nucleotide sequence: TGCGCCAGCAGCCCTCGAGCGCGGGAGACCTCCTACGAGCAGTACTTC.

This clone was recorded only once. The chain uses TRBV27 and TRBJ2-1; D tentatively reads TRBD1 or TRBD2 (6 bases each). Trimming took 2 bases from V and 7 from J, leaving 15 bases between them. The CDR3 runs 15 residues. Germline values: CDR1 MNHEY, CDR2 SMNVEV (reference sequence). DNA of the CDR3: TGTGCCAGCAGTTTACTCGGGGGCGCGGGGAATGAGCAGTTCTTC. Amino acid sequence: CASSLLGGAGNEQFF.

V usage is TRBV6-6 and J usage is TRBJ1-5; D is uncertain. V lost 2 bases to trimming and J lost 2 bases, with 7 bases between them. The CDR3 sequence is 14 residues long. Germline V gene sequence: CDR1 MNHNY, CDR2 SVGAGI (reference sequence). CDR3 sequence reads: CASSYGQGNQPQHF. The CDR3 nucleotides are TGTGCCAGCAGTTACGGGCAGGGCAATCAGCCCCAGCATTTT.

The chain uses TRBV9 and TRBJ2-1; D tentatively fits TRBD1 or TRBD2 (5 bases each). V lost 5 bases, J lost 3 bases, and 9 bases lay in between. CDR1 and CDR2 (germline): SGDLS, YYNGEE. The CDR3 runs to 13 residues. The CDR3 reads CASSGDHYNEQFF. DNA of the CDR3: TGTGCCAGCAGTGGGGACCACTACAATGAGCAGTTCTTC.

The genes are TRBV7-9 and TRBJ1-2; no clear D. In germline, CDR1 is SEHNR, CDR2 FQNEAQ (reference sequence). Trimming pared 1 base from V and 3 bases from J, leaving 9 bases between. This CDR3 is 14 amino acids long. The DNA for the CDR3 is TGTGCCAGCAGCTTAGGGGGTTCACACTATGGCTACACCTTC. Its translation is CASSLGGSHYGYTF.

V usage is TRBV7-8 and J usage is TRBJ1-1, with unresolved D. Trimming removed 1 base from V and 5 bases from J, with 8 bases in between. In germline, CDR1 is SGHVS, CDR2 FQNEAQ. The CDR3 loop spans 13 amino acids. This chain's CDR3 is CASSLEGGTEAFF. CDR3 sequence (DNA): TGTGCCAGCAGCTTAGAGGGCGGAACTGAAGCTTTCTTT.

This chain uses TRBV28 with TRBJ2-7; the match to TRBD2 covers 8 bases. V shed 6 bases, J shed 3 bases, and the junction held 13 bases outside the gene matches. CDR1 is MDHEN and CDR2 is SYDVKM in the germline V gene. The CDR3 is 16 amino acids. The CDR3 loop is CASSSKLADGSYEQYF. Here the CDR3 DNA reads TGTGCCAGCAGCAGCAAACTAGCGGATGGGAGCTACGAGCAGTACTTC.

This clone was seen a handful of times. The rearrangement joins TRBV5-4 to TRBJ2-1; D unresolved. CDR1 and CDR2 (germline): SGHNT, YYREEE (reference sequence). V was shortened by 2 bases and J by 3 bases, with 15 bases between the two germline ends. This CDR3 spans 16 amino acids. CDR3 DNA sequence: TGTGCCAGCAGCTTTCGACGTGATGGTGGCTACAATGAGCAGTTCTTC. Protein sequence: CASSFRRDGGYNEQFF. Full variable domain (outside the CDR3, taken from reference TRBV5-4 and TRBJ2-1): ETGVTQSPTHLIKTRGQQVTLRCSSQSGHNTVSWYQQALGQGPQFIFQYYREEENGRGNFPPRFSGLQFPNYSSELNVNALELDDSALYLCASSFRRDGGYNEQFFGPGTRLTVL.

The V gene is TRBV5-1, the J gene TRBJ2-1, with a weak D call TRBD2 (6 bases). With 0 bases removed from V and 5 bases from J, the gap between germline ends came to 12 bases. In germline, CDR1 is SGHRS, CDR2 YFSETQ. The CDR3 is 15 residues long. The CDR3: CASSLEAGTHNEQFF. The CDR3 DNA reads TGCGCCAGCAGCTTGGAGGCAGGGACTCACAATGAGCAGTTCTTC.

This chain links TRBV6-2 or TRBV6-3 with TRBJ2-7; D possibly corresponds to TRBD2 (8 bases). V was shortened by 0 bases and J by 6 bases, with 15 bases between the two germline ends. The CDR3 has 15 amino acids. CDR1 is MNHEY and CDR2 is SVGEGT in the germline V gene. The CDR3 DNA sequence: TGTGCCAGCAGTTACTCTCGGGAGGGGGCAGGCGAGCAGTACTTC. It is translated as CASSYSREGAGEQYF.

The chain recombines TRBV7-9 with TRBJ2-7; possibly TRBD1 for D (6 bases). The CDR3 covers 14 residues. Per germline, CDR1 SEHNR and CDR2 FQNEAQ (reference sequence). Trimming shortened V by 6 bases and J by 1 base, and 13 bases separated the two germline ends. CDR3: CASRAGAPSYEQYF. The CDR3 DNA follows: TGTGCCAGCAGGGCAGGGGCCCCTTCCTACGAGCAGTACTTC.